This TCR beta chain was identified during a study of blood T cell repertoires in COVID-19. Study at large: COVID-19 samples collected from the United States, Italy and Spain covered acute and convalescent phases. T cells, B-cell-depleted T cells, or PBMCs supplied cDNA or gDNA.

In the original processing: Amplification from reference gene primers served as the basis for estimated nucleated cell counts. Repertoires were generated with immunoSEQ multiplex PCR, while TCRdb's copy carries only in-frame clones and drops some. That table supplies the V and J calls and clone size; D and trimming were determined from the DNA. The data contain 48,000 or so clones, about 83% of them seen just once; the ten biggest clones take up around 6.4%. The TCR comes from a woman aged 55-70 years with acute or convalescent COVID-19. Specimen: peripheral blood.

Written as DNA, the CDR3 is TGTGCCAGCAGCTTACCGGGGAACACCGGGGAGCTGTTTTTT. It encodes CASSLPGNTGELFF. The chain combines TRBV5-6 with TRBJ2-2; the D is unclear. The CDR3 covers 14 residues. Trimming took 2 bases from V and 1 from J, leaving 6 bases between them. Germline V lookup: CDR1 SGHDT, CDR2 YYEEEE.